A single sample gave rise to the 8 T cell receptor beta chains below, sequenced in a study of vaccination and CD4 T cells after COVID-19. Treatment meaning: roughly ten-day PBMC culture with coronavirus spike peptide pools or control peptides (ViraFEST assay). Cultured CD4+ T cells had their DNA profiled by the Oncomine TCR Beta short-read assay. TCRdb reprocessed the PCR reads with MiXCR, giving one entry per CDR3 protein. The profile covers some 18,000 distinct CDR3 sequences, with roughly 54% appearing a single time and over 8.5% taken by the ten largest. Which antigens these TCRs recognize remains unknown. The sequencing sample was made of CD4+ T cells from blood, cultured in vitro. The receptors shown here come from a human donor who had recovered from COVID-19.

This clonotype was seen only a few times. The genes are TRBV30 and TRBJ1-6, with a weak D call TRBD1 (6 bases). Germline CDR1 reads GTSNPN; CDR2 reads SVGIG (reference sequence). The CDR3 is made up of 14 amino acids. The ends were cut back, 4 bases at V and 13 bases at J, with 20 bases in the middle. CDR3 in amino acids: CAWKRGPGAVPLHF. The CDR3, as DNA: TGTGCCTGGAAGCGGGGGCCGGGCGCGGTCCCCCTCCACTTT.

The genes are TRBV2 and TRBJ1-5; a weak D match, TRBD1 (6 bases). The germline gives CDR1 SNHLY, CDR2 FYNNEI. The V and J ends lost 0 bases and 8 bases respectively, with 14 bases between them. The length of the CDR3 is 15 residues. The CDR3 DNA sequence: TGTGCCAGCAGTGAAGCGCAGGGGTGGGTGAAGCCCCAGCATTTT. Translating gives CASSEAQGWVKPQHF. Supplemented by reference TRBV2 and TRBJ1-5, the full variable domain reads EPEVTQTPSHQVTQMGQEVILRCVPISNHLYFYWYRQILGQKVEFLVSFYNNEISEKSEIFDDQFSVERPDGSNFTLKIRSTKLEDSAMYFCASSEAQGWVKPQHFGDGTRLSIL.

The chain joins TRBV6-1 to TRBJ1-1, with 10 bases identical to TRBD1. CDR1 MNHNS and CDR2 SASEGT come from the germline V gene. CDR3 size: 15 residues. The J segment lost 0 bases and the V segment lost 6 bases, leaving 4 bases of the junction unmatched. Here the CDR3 reads CASSRGQGLNTEAFF. As DNA, the CDR3 is TGTGCCAGCAGCAGGGGACAGGGGTTGAACACTGAAGCTTTCTTT.

A few counts support this clonotype. This sequence joins TRBV2 and TRBJ2-5; D perhaps matches TRBD2 (7 bases). Germline V gene lookup returns CDR1 SNHLY and CDR2 FYNNEI. Trimming pared 7 bases from V and 1 base from J, leaving 22 bases between. This CDR3 has 17 amino acids. The CDR3 protein is CASKEGEGSLPQETQYF. CDR3 nucleotide sequence: TGTGCCAGCAAAGAGGGGGAGGGTAGTCTCCCCCAAGAGACCCAGTACTTC.

The chain couples TRBV6-5 to TRBJ1-2; the D is unclear. The CDR3 contains 12 residues. V lost 4 bases, J lost 5 bases, and 8 bases lay in between. Germline V lookup: CDR1 MNHEY, CDR2 SVGAGI. The CDR3 sequence is CASSSGRYGYTF. The CDR3 DNA is TGTGCCAGCAGTTCCGGACGGTATGGCTACACCTTC.

The CDR3 region has the DNA TGTGCCACCTACGCCCGGGACAACAATAACTATGGCTACACCTTC. This codes for CATYARDNNNYGYTF. This chain joins TRBV2 and TRBJ1-2; maybe TRBD1 (6 bases). The germline gives CDR1 SNHLY, CDR2 FYNNEI. V shed 10 bases and J shed 1 base, with 19 bases lying between them. There are 15 residues in the CDR3.

This rearrangement joins TRBV20-1 to TRBJ1-5; D is unresolved. The CDR3 loop spans 13 amino acids. Trimming took off 6 bases at V and 4 bases at J, with 13 bases between the two ends. In germline, CDR1 is DFQATT, CDR2 SNEGSKA (reference sequence). CDR3 region: CSAASDENQPQHF. CDR3 DNA sequence: TGCAGTGCCGCTTCGGACGAAAATCAGCCCCAGCATTTT.

This chain links TRBV9 with TRBJ2-7; perhaps TRBD1 as D (5 bases). Germline V gives CDR1 SGDLS, CDR2 YYNGEE. There are 14 residues in the CDR3. V was trimmed by 2 bases and J by 0 bases, leaving 9 bases between them. The CDR3 here is CASSVRGDSYEQYF. CDR3 nucleotides: TGTGCCAGCAGCGTTAGGGGTGACTCCTACGAGCAGTACTTC.